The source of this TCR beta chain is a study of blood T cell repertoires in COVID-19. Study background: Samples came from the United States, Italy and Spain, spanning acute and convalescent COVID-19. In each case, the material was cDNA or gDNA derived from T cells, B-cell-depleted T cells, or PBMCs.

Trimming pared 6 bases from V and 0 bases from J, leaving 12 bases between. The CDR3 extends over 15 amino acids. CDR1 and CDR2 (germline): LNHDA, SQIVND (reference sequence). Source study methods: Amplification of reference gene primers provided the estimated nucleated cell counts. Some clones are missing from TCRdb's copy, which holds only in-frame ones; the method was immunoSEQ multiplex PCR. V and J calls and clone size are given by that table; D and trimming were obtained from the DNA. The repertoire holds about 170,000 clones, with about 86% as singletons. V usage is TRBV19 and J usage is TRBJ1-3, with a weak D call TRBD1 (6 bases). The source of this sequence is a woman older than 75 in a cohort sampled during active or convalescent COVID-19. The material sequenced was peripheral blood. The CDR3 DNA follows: TGTGCCAGTAGCACAACAGGGTTCTCTGGAAACACCATATATTTT. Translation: CASSTTGFSGNTIYF.